The 12 T cell receptor beta chains below come from one sample, sequenced in a study of cytomegalovirus exposure and HLA in healthy donors. The PCR ran on 60 Vbeta and 13 Jbeta primers. Some clones are missing from TCRdb's copy, which holds only in-frame ones; the method was immunoSEQ multiplex PCR. The data contain some 140,000 clones, 65% to 80% of them seen just once; the ten biggest clones take up about 7%. Sequencing used PBMCs. The receptors stem from a middle-aged man in good health and CMV-seropositive.

The chain employs TRBV5-1 and TRBJ2-7, with a possible D match to TRBD2 (6 bases). Germline values: CDR1 SGHRS, CDR2 YFSETQ. The CDR3 sequence is 14 residues long. V lost 3 bases and J lost 2, with 12 bases in between. The DNA for the CDR3 is TGCGCCAGCAGCTCCGGGAGCGACCCCTACGAGCAGTACTTC. It specifies CASSSGSDPYEQYF.

The chain carries TRBV9 and TRBJ1-4, with 11 bases fitting TRBD1. CDR1 is SGDLS, CDR2 YYNGEE, per germline. The CDR3 extends over 16 amino acids. With 1 base clipped from V and 2 bases from J, the junction kept 1 base outside the gene matches. CDR3 sequence (DNA): TGTGCCAGCAGCGTACGGACAGGGGGCACTAATGAAAAACTGTTTTTT. Translated: CASSVRTGGTNEKLFF.

The chain couples TRBV27 to TRBJ2-7; 14 nucleotides agree with TRBD2. CDR3 length equals 15 residues. The ends lost 5 bases at V and 5 bases at J; junction bases unmatched: 5. From germline, CDR1 is MNHEY and CDR2 SMNVEV (reference sequence). The CDR3 sequence: CASSLGLAGGDEQYF. The DNA of the CDR3 is TGTGCCAGCAGTCTAGGACTAGCGGGAGGTGACGAGCAGTACTTC.

A few counts support this clone. The chain carries TRBV11-2 and TRBJ2-5; D is ambiguous. Trimming left V 1 base short and J 4 bases short, with 10 bases between. CDR1 is SGHAT, CDR2 FQNNGV, per germline. CDR3 length: 14 amino acids. The CDR3 sequence: CASSLAGWVETQYF. CDR3 sequence (DNA): TGTGCCAGCAGCTTAGCAGGCTGGGTAGAGACCCAGTACTTC.

The chain employs TRBV11-3 and TRBJ2-7; a weak D match, TRBD1 (6 bases). Germline V gives CDR1 SGHNT, CDR2 YENEEA. CDR3 length equals 18 residues. V gave up 5 bases and J gave up 2 bases, with 25 bases separating them. The CDR3 nucleotides read TGTGCCAGCAGCCATCATTTGGTCCAGGACAGCCGCACCTACGAGCAGTACTTC. It specifies CASSHHLVQDSRTYEQYF.

Only a few counts were recorded for this clone. Other DNA sequences in this specimen translate into the identical CDR3. The CDR3 sequence is CASSYRGQPQHF. CDR3 DNA sequence: TGTGCCAGCAGTTACAGGGGCCAGCCCCAGCATTTT. The V call is TRBV7-2, the J call TRBJ1-5; 7 bases agree with TRBD1. This CDR3 comprises 12 residues. Germline V gene data show CDR1 as SGHTA and CDR2 as FQGNSA. The V segment lost 6 bases and the J segment 7 bases; nucleotides outside the gene matches: 3.

The rearrangement uses TRBV6-5 and TRBJ2-1; D unclear. The CDR3 totals 13 residues. V was cut by 4 bases and J by 4 bases, with 8 bases left in between. The germline V gene has CDR1 MNHEY and CDR2 SVGAGI. The CDR3 is CASSSGVYNEQFF. CDR3 in DNA: TGTGCCAGCAGTTCCGGTGTTTACAATGAGCAGTTCTTC.

V gene TRBV4-1 combines with J gene TRBJ2-2; 9 nucleotides agree with TRBD1. The CDR3 is 15 amino acids. V lost 3 bases, J lost 5 bases, and 4 bases stayed unmatched. Germline loops: CDR1 MGHRA, CDR2 YSYEKL. CDR3 nucleotides: TGCGCCAGCAGCCAGGACAGGGGTGGTACCGGGGAGCTGTTTTTT. Residues: CASSQDRGGTGELFF.

V usage is TRBV11-2 and J usage is TRBJ2-7; 10 nucleotides line up with TRBD1. Per the germline V gene, CDR1 is SGHAT and CDR2 is FQNNGV. CDR3 length: 15 residues. Trimming took 1 base from V and 6 from J; bases not matched to a gene: 6. As DNA, the CDR3 is TGTGCCAGCAGCTTAGTTGTGACAGGGGGCGCCGAGCAGTACTTC. Translating gives CASSLVVTGGAEQYF.

The chain links TRBV5-6 to TRBJ2-3; D is undetermined. Germline CDR1 reads SGHDT; CDR2 reads YYEEEE. CDR3 length equals 13 residues. Trimming removed 3 bases at V and 0 bases at J, with 5 bases between. The CDR3 nucleotides are TGTGCCAGCAGCTCGGTTAGCACAGATACGCAGTATTTT. Translating gives CASSSVSTDTQYF.

The rearrangement uses TRBV6-1 and TRBJ2-2, with D uncertain. This CDR3 region has 13 residues. The V gene's germline CDR1 is MNHNS and CDR2 SASEGT. Deletions cut 7 bases from V and 2 bases from J, with 8 bases between. The CDR3, as DNA: TGTGCCAGCACCCCAGGAAACACCGGGGAGCTGTTTTTT. It encodes CASTPGNTGELFF.

V and J are TRBV30 and TRBJ2-7, with TRBD1 matching over 8 bases. After removal of 0 bases from V and 0 bases from J, the junction contained 4 bases not matched to a gene. There are 15 residues in the CDR3. CDR1 and CDR2 from the germline V gene are GTSNPN and SVGIG (reference sequence). In DNA form, the CDR3 reads TGTGCCTGGAGTGTACGGGACAGGTCCTCCTACGAGCAGTACTTC. Protein product: CAWSVRDRSSYEQYF.